Below, one T cell receptor (beta chain) is given with its context. Its antigen is undetermined. The study separated CD4+ cells into CD45RA+ naive and CD45RA-negative memory subsets. A roughly 200 ng quantity of DNA, around 30,000 T cell genomes, went into the sorted-subset replicate PCRs. Data came from immunoSEQ multiplex PCR; TCRdb stores just in-frame clones and leaves some out. The sample carries some 1,100,000 clones, about 84% recorded once. The sample originates from a study of shared clonotypes between healthy human individuals. Whole-study results and caveats: Donor clonotype sharing was expected to depend on sequencing depth.

This sequence originates from a man younger than 30 in good health. Some clones in this sample may be carry-over from other donors' samples. Sequencing was performed on memory CD4+ T cells from PBMCs. Sample subset: CD45RA-negative fraction.

In DNA form, the CDR3 reads TGCGCCAGCAGCCAAGAGTTAGGGTTTGCCAATGAGCAGTTCTTC. Amino acids: CASSQELGFANEQFF. The rearrangement links TRBV4-3 to TRBJ2-1; D is unclear. The V gene's germline CDR1 is LGHNA and CDR2 YSLEER. This CDR3 is built from 15 residues. V shed 0 bases and J shed 6 bases, with 12 bases lying between them.